Each of the 5 T cell receptor beta chains below was sequenced from the same sample in a study of blood T cell repertoires in COVID-19. Clones were read by immunoSEQ multiplex PCR, and TCRdb kept only the in-frame ones, dropping some. Of over 100,000 clones listed, roughly 81% are singletons. Sequencing used peripheral blood. The receptor source for this set is a man aged 35-49 years with acute or convalescent COVID-19.

This rearrangement joins TRBV7-2 to TRBJ1-6; tentative D call: TRBD1 (5 bases). Germline V gene lookup returns CDR1 SGHTA and CDR2 FQGNSA. V lost 5 bases, J lost 10 bases, and 18 bases lay in between. The CDR3 runs to 15 residues. Here the CDR3 DNA reads TGTGCCAGCAGCACAGGACAAGTAGCAAACTCACCCCTCCACTTT. Its protein is CASSTGQVANSPLHF.

The V call is TRBV18, the J call TRBJ1-2, with D possibly TRBD1 on 6 matching bases. Per the germline V gene, CDR1 is KGHSH and CDR2 is LQKENI. V lost 2 bases, J lost 8 bases, and 15 bases lay in between. This CDR3 spans 14 amino acids. The CDR3 DNA reads as TGTGCCAGCTCACCAATCCCCAGGGGCCAGGGCTACACCTTC. It translates to CASSPIPRGQGYTF.

The table lists this clone with a few counts. J is TRBJ2-2 and V is TRBV4-1; 7 nucleotides match TRBD2. The J segment lost 2 bases and the V segment lost 0 bases, leaving 3 bases of the junction unmatched. CDR1 MGHRA and CDR2 YSYEKL come from the germline V gene. The CDR3 is 16 amino acids. Here the CDR3 DNA reads TGCGCCAGCAGCCAAGAGGGGGGGTACAACACCGGGGAGCTGTTTTTT. It translates to CASSQEGGYNTGELFF.

This clone was seen just once. The chain recombines TRBV6-5 with TRBJ2-3; 8 nucleotides align to TRBD2. The J segment lost 0 bases and the V segment lost 8 bases, leaving 4 bases of the junction unmatched. CDR3 size: 14 residues. Germline CDR1 reads MNHEY; CDR2 reads SVGAGI. CDR3 DNA sequence: TGTGCCAGCCGACTAGCGTATAGCACAGATACGCAGTATTTT. Its protein is CASRLAYSTDTQYF.

The chain combines TRBV27 with TRBJ2-7, with TRBD2 matching 7 bases. CDR1 and CDR2 from the germline V gene are MNHEY and SMNVEV (reference sequence). Losses at the gene ends were 6 bases for V and 2 bases for J; bases not matched to a gene: 10. The CDR3 spans 15 residues. CDR3 sequence (DNA): TGTGCCAGCAGGGAGGGACTAACCCTACCCTACGAGCAGTACTTC. It yields the protein CASREGLTLPYEQYF.